A single sample gave rise to the 26 T cell receptor beta chains below, sequenced in a study of blood T cell repertoires in COVID-19. Assay: immunoSEQ multiplex PCR; the TCRdb copy retains only in-frame clones and omits some. The data contain 100,000 to 150,000 clones, 86% of them singletons. The sequenced sample was peripheral blood. The receptors shown here come from a middle-aged man with acute or convalescent COVID-19.

This rearrangement joins TRBV19 to TRBJ1-5, with 7 nucleotides matching TRBD1. This CDR3 has 14 amino acids. V dropped 4 bases and J dropped 2; count of bases not matched to a gene: 2. Germline lookup yields CDR1 LNHDA and CDR2 SQIVND (reference sequence). For the CDR3, the DNA is TGTGCCAGTAGTAACACAGGGGGCAATCAGCCCCAGCATTTT. This encodes CASSNTGGNQPQHF.

The chain recombines TRBV4-1 with TRBJ2-2; D is possibly TRBD1 (5 bases). CDR1 and CDR2 from the germline V gene are MGHRA and YSYEKL. V shed 2 bases and J shed 4 bases, with 11 bases lying between them. This CDR3 comprises 15 residues. CDR3 sequence reads: CASSQTLQVTGELFF. In DNA, the CDR3 is TGCGCCAGCAGCCAAACCCTACAGGTCACCGGGGAGCTGTTTTTT.

The gene calls are TRBV6-5 and TRBJ2-1; TRBD1 agrees at 9 bases. Losses at the gene ends were 5 bases for V and 0 bases for J; bases not matched to a gene: 2. The CDR3 consists of 15 residues. Germline values: CDR1 MNHEY, CDR2 SVGAGI. The CDR3 protein is CASSKTGGSYNEQFF. CDR3 in DNA: TGTGCCAGCAGTAAGACAGGGGGCTCCTACAATGAGCAGTTCTTC.

The chain is built from TRBV18 and TRBJ2-1; 11 positions agree with TRBD2. There are 15 residues in the CDR3. The V gene's germline CDR1 is KGHSH and CDR2 LQKENI. The V segment lost 5 bases and the J segment 6 bases; nucleotides outside the gene matches: 6. CDR3 DNA: TGTGCCAGCTCAGCTCTAGCGGGAGGTGTCAATGAGCAGTTCTTC. Its translation is CASSALAGGVNEQFF.

V is TRBV3-1 (or the pseudogene TRBV3-2) and J is TRBJ2-7; D may be TRBD1 (6 bases). Per the germline V gene, CDR1 is LGHDT and CDR2 is YNNKEL (reference sequence). The CDR3 is made up of 13 amino acids. Trimming shortened V by 3 bases and J by 3 bases, and 9 bases separated the two germline ends. CDR3 in amino acids: CASSQVTGYEQYF. CDR3 coding DNA: TGTGCCAGCAGCCAGGTGACAGGCTACGAGCAGTACTTC.

The chain joins TRBV20-1 to TRBJ1-2; TRBD1 is a possible D gene (6 bases). V gave up 3 bases and J gave up 8 bases, with 19 bases separating them. The CDR3 totals 14 residues. The germline CDR1 and CDR2 sequences are DFQATT and SNEGSKA (reference sequence). CDR3 sequence: CSASPQGSWGGYTF. Here the CDR3 DNA reads TGCAGTGCTAGTCCTCAGGGGAGTTGGGGCGGCTACACCTTC.

This sequence joins TRBV25-1 and TRBJ1-4; D is undetermined. Deletions cut 4 bases from V and 0 bases from J, with 9 bases between. The germline V gene has CDR1 MGHDK and CDR2 SYGVNS. This CDR3 has 15 amino acids. As DNA, the CDR3 is TGTGCCAGCAGTGGCCACAGTGCAACTAATGAAAAACTGTTTTTT. This gives the protein CASSGHSATNEKLFF.

This chain joins TRBV24-1 and TRBJ1-2, with 9 bases fitting TRBD1. With V trimmed by 11 bases and J by 4 bases, 16 bases remained unmatched. CDR3 length: 16 amino acids. Germline CDR1 KGHDR, CDR2 SFDVKD. CDR3 loop: CAKPPGTGQEGYGYTF. DNA of the CDR3: TGTGCCAAGCCCCCCGGGACAGGGCAGGAAGGCTATGGCTACACCTTC.

This clone was detected once. The chain has TRBV24-1 and TRBJ2-7; 10 bases agree with TRBD2. This CDR3 contains 17 residues. Germline assignment: CDR1 KGHDR and CDR2 SFDVKD. After removal of 0 bases from V and 2 bases from J, the junction contained 6 bases not matched to a gene. The CDR3 reads CATSDLRELAGPYEQYF. DNA for the CDR3: TGTGCCACCAGTGATTTGCGGGAACTAGCGGGGCCCTACGAGCAGTACTTC.

The chain links TRBV6-2 or TRBV6-3 to TRBJ2-3, with 13 bases fitting TRBD2. The trim removed 0 bases at V and 4 bases at J, leaving 4 bases unmatched. Germline V gene data show CDR1 as MNHEY and CDR2 as SVGEGT. The CDR3 consists of 17 residues. The CDR3 reads CASSYSKGLAGPDTQYF. CDR3 DNA: TGTGCCAGCAGTTACTCGAAGGGACTAGCGGGGCCAGATACGCAGTATTTT.

V usage is TRBV6-5 and J usage is TRBJ1-5; weak D call: TRBD1 (6 bases). V lost 7 bases to trimming and J lost 5 bases, with 15 bases between them. The CDR3 runs 14 residues. CDR1 and CDR2 from the germline V gene are MNHEY and SVGAGI. The CDR3 sequence is CASIIWGGHQPQHF. CDR3 bases: TGTGCCAGCATAATATGGGGGGGGCATCAGCCCCAGCATTTT.

This clone was counted many times. Additional DNA sequences in this sample encode the identical CDR3. This chain links TRBV6-1 with TRBJ1-2, with D uncertain. Trimming shortened V by 2 bases and J by 2 bases, and 6 bases separated the two germline ends. The CDR3 runs 13 residues. Germline CDR1 MNHNS, CDR2 SASEGT. The CDR3 loop is CASSERRNYGYTF. For the CDR3, the DNA is TGTGCCAGCAGTGAAAGGCGGAACTATGGCTACACCTTC.

This chain joins TRBV11-3 and TRBJ2-1; 9 nucleotides align to TRBD1. Germline-derived CDR1 and CDR2 are SGHNT and YENEEA. Trimming removed 5 bases from V and 3 bases from J; junction bases left unmatched: 5. The CDR3 extends over 15 amino acids. CDR3 protein: CASSERQGGYNEQFF. The CDR3 bases are TGTGCCAGCAGCGAACGACAGGGGGGCTACAATGAGCAGTTCTTC.

The gene calls are TRBV7-9 and TRBJ2-2; tentative D call: TRBD1 (5 bases). Trimming stripped 6 bases from V and 4 bases from J, with 12 bases between. This CDR3 contains 14 residues. The germline CDR1 and CDR2 sequences are SEHNR and FQNEAQ (reference sequence). The CDR3 reads CASSSQGTTGELFF. Written as DNA, the CDR3 is TGTGCCAGCAGTTCTCAGGGCACCACCGGGGAGCTGTTTTTT.

This clone appeared a single time. V and J are TRBV30 and TRBJ1-1, with 11 bases identical to TRBD1. Per germline, CDR1 GTSNPN and CDR2 SVGIG (reference sequence). The junction had 9 bases not matched to a gene; V was cut back by 5 bases and J by 4 bases. The CDR3 covers 15 residues. This chain's CDR3 is CAWSDPGTGGTEAFF. The CDR3 region has the DNA TGTGCCTGGTCCGATCCCGGGACAGGGGGCACTGAAGCTTTCTTT.

Written as DNA, the CDR3 is TGCGCCAGCAGCCGTACACAGGGCTCCAATTCACCCCTCCACTTT. It is translated as CASSRTQGSNSPLHF. V is TRBV4-3 and J is TRBJ1-6; possibly TRBD1 for D (6 bases). Trimming removed 4 bases from V and 7 bases from J, with 14 bases in between. CDR3 size: 15 residues. Looked up from germline, CDR1 is LGHNA and CDR2 is YSLEER.

The chain links TRBV30 to TRBJ2-7; weak D call: TRBD2 (6 bases). Looked up from germline, CDR1 is GTSNPN and CDR2 is SVGIG (reference sequence). Trimming pared 3 bases from V and 2 bases from J, leaving 14 bases between. This CDR3 contains 14 residues. The CDR3 sequence: CAWRGTAGTYEQYF. CDR3 nucleotides: TGTGCCTGGAGAGGGACTGCTGGAACCTACGAGCAGTACTTC.

The rearrangement joins TRBV12-3 or TRBV12-4 to TRBJ1-2; unclear D gene. CDR3 size: 13 residues. The V and J ends lost 3 bases and 0 bases respectively, with 5 bases between them. The CDR3 bases are TGTGCCAGCAGTTTGTTTACTAACTATGGCTACACCTTC. Translated, it gives CASSLFTNYGYTF.

This clone has more than one count but fewer than ten. V is TRBV6-2 or TRBV6-3 and J is TRBJ1-5; TRBD1 matches at 8 bases. Germline assignment: CDR1 MNHEY and CDR2 SVGEGT. The CDR3 has 17 amino acids. The V gene end was trimmed by 5 bases and the J gene end by 3 bases; junction bases not matched to a gene: 12. The CDR3 loop reads CASSMGWTGPHNQPQHF. The CDR3, as DNA: TGTGCCAGCAGTATGGGGTGGACAGGGCCTCACAATCAGCCCCAGCATTTT.

The CDR3 protein is CASSLQAARGSTDTQYF. Written as DNA, the CDR3 is TGTGCCAGCAGCTTACAGGCGGCACGGGGAAGCACAGATACGCAGTATTTT. This chain uses TRBV7-9 with TRBJ2-3, with a weak D call TRBD2 (5 bases). Trimming removed 2 bases at V and 0 bases at J, with 15 bases between. Germline lookup yields CDR1 SEHNR and CDR2 FQNEAQ (reference sequence). The CDR3 spans 17 residues.

The chain employs TRBV5-1 and TRBJ2-5; D is possibly TRBD2 (5 bases). The CDR3 consists of 15 residues. From germline, CDR1 is SGHRS and CDR2 YFSETQ. V was trimmed by 0 bases and J by 2 bases, leaving 11 bases between them. The CDR3 protein is CASSLGVGEQETQYF. CDR3 in DNA: TGCGCCAGCAGCTTGGGGGTCGGGGAACAAGAGACCCAGTACTTC.

V gene TRBV30 combines with J gene TRBJ1-3; 10 nucleotides align to TRBD1. Germline V CDR1 and CDR2: GTSNPN, SVGIG (reference sequence). Trimming took 7 bases from V and 4 from J; bases not matched to a gene: 4. This CDR3 has 13 amino acids. DNA for the CDR3: TGTGCCTCTGCGACAGGGGGCGGAAACACCATATATTTT. It codes for CASATGGGNTIYF.

The rearrangement joins TRBV6-6 to TRBJ1-4; D is uncertain. Germline V gives CDR1 MNHNY, CDR2 SVGAGI (reference sequence). V lost 0 bases and J lost 6, with 11 bases in between. The CDR3 has 15 residues. CDR3 DNA sequence: TGTGCCAGCAGTTACTCAAAGGATAGCTATGAAAAACTGTTTTTT. Protein product: CASSYSKDSYEKLFF.

This clone was seen just once. V usage is TRBV6-2 or TRBV6-3 and J usage is TRBJ2-3; 7 bases are a match to TRBD1. Germline V CDR1 and CDR2: MNHEY, SVGEGT. The CDR3 is 16 amino acids. The trim removed 2 bases at V and 3 bases at J, leaving 8 bases unmatched. CDR3 region: CASSYPTGTVTDTQYF. In DNA, the CDR3 is TGTGCCAGCAGTTACCCAACCGGGACAGTTACAGATACGCAGTATTTT.

The rearrangement joins TRBV27 to TRBJ1-2; 9 bases are shared with TRBD1. This CDR3 is 15 amino acids long. CDR1 and CDR2 (germline): MNHEY, SMNVEV (reference sequence). V shed 8 bases, J shed 6 bases, and the junction held 13 bases outside the gene matches. The CDR3 DNA reads TGTGCCAGCGGGACATTAGGGGACAGGGCAGATGGCTACACCTTC. Protein product: CASGTLGDRADGYTF.

This clone was seen once. The chain carries TRBV7-8 and TRBJ1-1; 7 nucleotides align to TRBD1. This CDR3 region has 16 residues. From germline, CDR1 is SGHVS and CDR2 FQNEAQ. Trimming cost V 2 bases and J 0 bases; bases outside gene matches: 6. The CDR3 region is CASSLRDRVMNTEAFF. The CDR3 DNA sequence: TGTGCCAGCAGCTTAAGAGACAGGGTAATGAACACTGAAGCTTTCTTT.